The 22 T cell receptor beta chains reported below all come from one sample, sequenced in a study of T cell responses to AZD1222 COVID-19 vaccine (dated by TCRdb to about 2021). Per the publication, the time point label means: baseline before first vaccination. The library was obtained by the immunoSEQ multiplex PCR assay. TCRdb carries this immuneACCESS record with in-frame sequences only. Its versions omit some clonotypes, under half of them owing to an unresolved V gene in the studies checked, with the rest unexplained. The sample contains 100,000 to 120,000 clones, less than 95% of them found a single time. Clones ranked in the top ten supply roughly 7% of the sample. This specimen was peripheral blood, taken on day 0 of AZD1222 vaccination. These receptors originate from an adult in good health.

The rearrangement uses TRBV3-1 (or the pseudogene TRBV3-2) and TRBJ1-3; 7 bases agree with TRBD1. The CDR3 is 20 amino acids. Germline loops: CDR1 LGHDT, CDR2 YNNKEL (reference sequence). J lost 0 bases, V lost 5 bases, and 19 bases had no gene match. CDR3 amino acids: CASSSRPSLRQGDSGNTIYF. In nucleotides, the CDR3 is TGTGCCAGCAGCTCACGACCAAGTTTAAGGCAGGGGGACTCTGGAAACACCATATATTTT.

CDR3 nucleotides: TGTGCCAGCAGTTGGGACGGGGTTGATGAGCAGTACTTC. This encodes CASSWDGVDEQYF. This chain uses TRBV27 with TRBJ2-7; the D gene could be TRBD1 or TRBD2 (5 bases each). This CDR3 is 13 amino acids long. Germline V gene lookup returns CDR1 MNHEY and CDR2 SMNVEV (reference sequence). With 4 bases removed from V and 7 bases from J, the gap between germline ends came to 14 bases.

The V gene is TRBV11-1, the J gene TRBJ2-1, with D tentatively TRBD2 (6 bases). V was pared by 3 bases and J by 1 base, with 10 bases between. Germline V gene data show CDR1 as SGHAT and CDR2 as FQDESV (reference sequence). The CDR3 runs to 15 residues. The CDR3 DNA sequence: TGTGCCAGCAGCTTCCTTGCGGGGTCCTACAATGAGCAGTTCTTC. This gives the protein CASSFLAGSYNEQFF. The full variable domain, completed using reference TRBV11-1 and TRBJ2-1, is EAEVAQSPRYKITEKSQAVAFWCDPISGHATLYWYRQILGQGPELLVQFQDESVVDDSQLPKDRFSAERLKGVDSTLKIQPAELGDSAMYLCASSFLAGSYNEQFFGPGTRLTVL.

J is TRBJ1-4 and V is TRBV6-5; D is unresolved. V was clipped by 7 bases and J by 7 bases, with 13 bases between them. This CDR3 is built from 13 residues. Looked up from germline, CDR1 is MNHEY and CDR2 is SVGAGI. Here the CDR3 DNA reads TGTGCCAGCAAAATTTCCGGGAGTGAAAAACTGTTTTTT. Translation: CASKISGSEKLFF.

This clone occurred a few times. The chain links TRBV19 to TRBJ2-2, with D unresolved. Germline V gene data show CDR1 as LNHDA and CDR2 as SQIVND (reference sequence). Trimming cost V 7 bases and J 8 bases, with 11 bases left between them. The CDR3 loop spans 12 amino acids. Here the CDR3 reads CASNPFQGELFF. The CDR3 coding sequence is TGTGCCAGTAACCCTTTTCAGGGGGAGCTGTTTTTT.

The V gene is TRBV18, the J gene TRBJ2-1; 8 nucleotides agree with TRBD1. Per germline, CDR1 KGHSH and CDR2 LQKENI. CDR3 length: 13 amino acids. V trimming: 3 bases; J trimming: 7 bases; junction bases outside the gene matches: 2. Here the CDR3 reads CASSPGQANEQFF. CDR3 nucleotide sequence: TGTGCCAGCTCACCGGGACAGGCTAATGAGCAGTTCTTC. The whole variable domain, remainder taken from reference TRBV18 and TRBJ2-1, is NAGVMQNPRHLVRRRGQEARLRCSPMKGHSHVYWYRQLPEEGLKFMVYLQKENIIDESGMPKERFSAEFPKEGPSILRIQQVVRGDSAAYFCASSPGQANEQFFGPGTRLTVL.

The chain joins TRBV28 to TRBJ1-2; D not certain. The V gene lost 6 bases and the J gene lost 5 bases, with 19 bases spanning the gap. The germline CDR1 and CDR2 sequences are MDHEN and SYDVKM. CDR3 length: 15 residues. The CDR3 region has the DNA TGTGCCAGCAGCCCCCGGTTGAGAGGCAGGTATGGCTACACCTTC. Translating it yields CASSPRLRGRYGYTF.

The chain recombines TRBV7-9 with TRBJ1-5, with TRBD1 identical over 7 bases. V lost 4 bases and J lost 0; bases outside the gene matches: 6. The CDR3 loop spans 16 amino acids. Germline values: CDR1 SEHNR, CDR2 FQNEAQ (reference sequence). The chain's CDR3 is CASSSGQLDSNQPQHF. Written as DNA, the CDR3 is TGTGCCAGCAGCTCGGGACAGTTGGATAGCAATCAGCCCCAGCATTTT. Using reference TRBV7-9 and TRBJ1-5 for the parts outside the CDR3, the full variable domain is DTGVSQNPRHKITKRGQNVTFRCDPISEHNRLYWYRQTLGQGPEFLTYFQNEAQLEKSRLLSDRFSAERPKGSFSTLEIQRTEQGDSAMYLCASSSGQLDSNQPQHFGDGTRLSIL.

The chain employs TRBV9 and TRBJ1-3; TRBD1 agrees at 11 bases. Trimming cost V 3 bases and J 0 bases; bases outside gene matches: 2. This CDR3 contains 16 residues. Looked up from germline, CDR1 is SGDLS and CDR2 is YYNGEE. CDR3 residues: CASSAGTGGSGNTIYF. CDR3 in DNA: TGTGCCAGCAGCGCCGGGACAGGGGGCTCTGGAAACACCATATATTTT.

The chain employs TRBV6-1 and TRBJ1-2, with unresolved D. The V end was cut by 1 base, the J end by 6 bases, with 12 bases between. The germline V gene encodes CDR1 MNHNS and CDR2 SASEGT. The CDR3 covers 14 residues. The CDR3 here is CASSEVSSNHGYTF. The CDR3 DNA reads TGTGCCAGCAGTGAAGTATCGTCTAATCATGGCTACACCTTC.

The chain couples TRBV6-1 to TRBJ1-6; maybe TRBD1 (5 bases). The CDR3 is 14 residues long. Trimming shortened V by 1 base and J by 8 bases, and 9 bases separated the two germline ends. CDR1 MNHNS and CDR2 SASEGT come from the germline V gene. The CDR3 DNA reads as TGTGCCAGCAGTGAAGGGGACGGATATTCACCCCTCCACTTT. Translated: CASSEGDGYSPLHF.

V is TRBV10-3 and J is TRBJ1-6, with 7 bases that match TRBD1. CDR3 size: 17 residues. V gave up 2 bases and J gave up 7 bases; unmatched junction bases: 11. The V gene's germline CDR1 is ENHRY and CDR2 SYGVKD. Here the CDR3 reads CAISEGRDSPGNSPLHF. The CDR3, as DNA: TGTGCCATCAGTGAGGGGAGGGACAGCCCAGGGAATTCACCCCTCCACTTT.

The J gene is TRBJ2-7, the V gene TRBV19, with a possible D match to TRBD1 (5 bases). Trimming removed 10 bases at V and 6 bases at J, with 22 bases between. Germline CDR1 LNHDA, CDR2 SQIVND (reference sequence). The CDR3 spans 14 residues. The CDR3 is CATQDSWSISEQYF. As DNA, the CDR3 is TGTGCCACCCAAGACAGTTGGTCTATCTCCGAGCAGTACTTC.

The CDR3 DNA reads TGTGCCTGGAGACAGGGGGGTCCCGGGGAGCTGTTTTTT. Its translation: CAWRQGGPGELFF. The chain combines TRBV30 with TRBJ2-2; the match to TRBD1 covers 8 bases. Germline CDR1 GTSNPN, CDR2 SVGIG (reference sequence). The CDR3 runs 13 residues. The V and J ends lost 3 bases and 6 bases, in that order; junction bases with no gene match: 3. Complete variable domain (other parts from reference TRBV30 and TRBJ2-2): SQTIHQWPATLVQPVGSPLSLECTVEGTSNPNLYWYRQAAGRGLQLLFYSVGIGQISSEVPQNLSASRPQDRQFILSSKKLLLSDSGFYLCAWRQGGPGELFFGEGSRLTVL.

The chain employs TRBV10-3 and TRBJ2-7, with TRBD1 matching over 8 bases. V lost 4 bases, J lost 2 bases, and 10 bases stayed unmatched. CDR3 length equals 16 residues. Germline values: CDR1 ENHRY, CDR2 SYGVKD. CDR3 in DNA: TGTGCCATCAGTGTATATGGACAGGGAGTCGCCTACGAGCAGTACTTC. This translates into CAISVYGQGVAYEQYF.

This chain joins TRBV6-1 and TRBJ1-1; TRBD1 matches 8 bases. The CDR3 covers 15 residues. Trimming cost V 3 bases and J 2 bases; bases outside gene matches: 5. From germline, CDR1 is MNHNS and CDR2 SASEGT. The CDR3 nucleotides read TGTGCCAGCAGTGAGCGACAGGGGTTCAACACTGAAGCTTTCTTT. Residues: CASSERQGFNTEAFF.

CDR3 region: CASSFTQSYEQYF. As DNA, the CDR3 is TGCGCCAGCAGCTTCACCCAGTCCTACGAGCAGTACTTC. V and J are TRBV5-1 and TRBJ2-7; D not resolved. V gave up 2 bases and J gave up 1 base, with 7 bases separating them. CDR3 length: 13 residues. Germline CDR1 is SGHRS and CDR2 is YFSETQ.

For the CDR3, the DNA is TGCAGTGCTAGTCAGGCGCCAAATCAGCCCCAGCATTTT. It translates to CSASQAPNQPQHF. J is TRBJ1-5 and V is TRBV20-1, with D unresolved. The V and J ends lost 3 bases and 4 bases respectively, with 10 bases between them. This CDR3 spans 13 amino acids. The germline CDR1 and CDR2 sequences are DFQATT and SNEGSKA (reference sequence).

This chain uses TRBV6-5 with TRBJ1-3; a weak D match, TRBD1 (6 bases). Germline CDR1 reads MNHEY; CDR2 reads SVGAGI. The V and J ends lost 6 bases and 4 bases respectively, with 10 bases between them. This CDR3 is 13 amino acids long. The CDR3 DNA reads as TGTGCCAGCAGGCCAGGGGCCGGAAACACCATATATTTT. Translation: CASRPGAGNTIYF.

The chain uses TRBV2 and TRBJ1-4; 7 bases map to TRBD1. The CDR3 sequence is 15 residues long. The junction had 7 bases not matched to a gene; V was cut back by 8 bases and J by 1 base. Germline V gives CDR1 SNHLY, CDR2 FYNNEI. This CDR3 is CASLRQGLTNEKLFF. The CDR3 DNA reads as TGTGCCAGCCTTAGACAGGGCTTAACTAATGAAAAACTGTTTTTT.

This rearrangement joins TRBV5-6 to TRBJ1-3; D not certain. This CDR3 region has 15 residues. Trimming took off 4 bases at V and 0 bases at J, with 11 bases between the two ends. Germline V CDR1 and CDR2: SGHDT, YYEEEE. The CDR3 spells CASSELGGSGNTIYF. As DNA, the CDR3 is TGTGCCAGCAGCGAACTGGGAGGCTCTGGAAACACCATATATTTT.

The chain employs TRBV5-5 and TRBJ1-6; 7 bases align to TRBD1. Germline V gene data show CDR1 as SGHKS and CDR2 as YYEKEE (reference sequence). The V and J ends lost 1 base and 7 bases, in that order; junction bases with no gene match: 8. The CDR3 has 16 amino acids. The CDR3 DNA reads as TGTGCCAGCAGCTTGTCGACAGGGCGGAGGAATTCACCCCTCCACTTT. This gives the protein CASSLSTGRRNSPLHF.